Each of the 7 T cell receptor beta chains below was sequenced from the same sample in a study of circulating and synovial CD4+ cells in juvenile arthritis. Sequencing used immunoSEQ multiplex PCR; TCRdb keeps in-frame clones, though not all of them. The table records 11,000 to 15,000 clones, roughly 84% of them present only once. The source material was CD4+ T cells from synovial fluid. Every receptor here comes from a human patient with juvenile idiopathic arthritis. Some clones in this sample may be carry-over from other donors' samples.

This chain uses TRBV5-1 with TRBJ1-3; 8 nucleotides align to TRBD1. Germline loops: CDR1 SGHRS, CDR2 YFSETQ. V lost 9 bases to trimming and J lost 7 bases; unmatched junction nucleotides: 33. This CDR3 is 21 amino acids long. For the CDR3, the DNA is TGCGCCACTACAACCCGTCAGGGGGCGGCTCGCCAAATAAGAATGTCCAACACCATATATTTT. Translated: CATTTRQGAARQIRMSNTIYF.

The rearrangement joins TRBV7-8 to TRBJ2-2; possibly TRBD2 for D (5 bases). The germline V gene has CDR1 SGHVS and CDR2 FQNEAQ. V lost 5 bases and J lost 3, with 16 bases in between. The CDR3 totals 16 residues. The CDR3 DNA reads TGTGCCAGCAGCACCACTAGTATTAGACACACCGGGGAGCTGTTTTTT. Amino acids: CASSTTSIRHTGELFF.

The chain joins TRBV7-2 to TRBJ2-1; D is ambiguous. V lost 0 bases, J lost 6 bases, and 15 bases lay in between. The CDR3 has 16 amino acids. The germline gives CDR1 SGHTA, CDR2 FQGNSA. The CDR3 sequence is CASSLAVLSSGNEQFF. The CDR3, as DNA: TGTGCCAGCAGCTTAGCGGTTCTCAGTTCTGGCAATGAGCAGTTCTTC.

The chain has TRBV13 and TRBJ1-2; the match to TRBD1 covers 9 bases. Looked up from germline, CDR1 is PRHDT and CDR2 is FYEKMQ (reference sequence). This CDR3 contains 15 residues. V was pared by 5 bases and J by 5 bases, with 9 bases of the junction left unmatched. This chain's CDR3 is CASSDTGGARYGYTF. The CDR3 DNA sequence: TGTGCCAGCAGCGACACAGGGGGCGCCCGTTATGGCTACACCTTC. Drawing the rest from reference TRBV13 and TRBJ1-2, the complete variable domain is AAGVIQSPRHLIKEKRETATLKCYPIPRHDTVYWYQQGPGQDPQFLISFYEKMQSDKGSIPDRFSAQQFSDYHSELNMSSLELGDSALYFCASSDTGGARYGYTFGSGTRLTVV.

In DNA, the CDR3 is TGTGCCAGCAGCCCTTTGAGATTCTCCTACAATGAGCAGTTCTTC. Translated, it gives CASSPLRFSYNEQFF. J is TRBJ2-1 and V is TRBV5-6; D remains ambiguous. The CDR3 totals 15 residues. V lost 4 bases and J 0 bases, leaving 11 bases between the germline ends. Germline CDR1 SGHDT, CDR2 YYEEEE.

With regard to this clone: Other DNA sequences of this sample code for an identical CDR3. The rearrangement joins TRBV30 to TRBJ1-1, with 7 bases lining up with TRBD1. V gave up 5 bases and J gave up 4 bases; unmatched junction bases: 4. Germline values: CDR1 GTSNPN, CDR2 SVGIG (reference sequence). The CDR3 extends over 12 amino acids. For the CDR3, the DNA is TGTGCCTGGCAGGGGGAGAGCACTGAAGCTTTCTTT. Protein product: CAWQGESTEAFF.

The chain couples TRBV30 to TRBJ2-3; D ambiguous. Germline assignment: CDR1 GTSNPN and CDR2 SVGIG (reference sequence). V lost 4 bases and J lost 6, with 8 bases in between. This CDR3 contains 11 residues. CDR3 amino acids: CAWTFVDTQYF. The DNA for the CDR3 is TGTGCCTGGACTTTCGTGGATACGCAGTATTTT.